This entry is about one T cell receptor (beta chain). There are 13 residues in the CDR3. Trimming left V 4 bases short and J 1 base short, with 11 bases between. Per the germline V gene, CDR1 is SQVTM and CDR2 is ANQGSEA. From the RT-PCR reads, TCRdb called clonotypes with MiXCR, one entry per CDR3 protein. The sample consists of hundreds of thousands of distinct CDR3 sequences, around 15% of them appearing once. The data belong to a study of response to subunit inactivated influenza vaccine. This clonotype originated in a man aged 50 or older who received an inactivated influenza vaccine. The gene calls are TRBV29-1 and TRBJ2-7; the D is unclear. Sequenced material: PBMCs from blood, taken less than 15 days before vaccination. The CDR3 is CSVATVVSYEQYF. CDR3 in DNA: TGCAGCGTTGCTACAGTTGTTTCCTACGAGCAGTACTTC.